The TCR beta chain described here comes from a study of blood T cell repertoires in COVID-19. Study-level background: In each case, the material was cDNA or gDNA derived from T cells, B-cell-depleted T cells, or PBMCs.

How the authors handled the data: For nucleated cells, counts were estimated from reference gene primer amplification. Clones were sequenced by immunoSEQ multiplex PCR, and TCRdb holds only the in-frame ones, with some missing. V and J calls and clone size are those listed in that table; D and trimming were worked out from the DNA. The sample has roughly 260,000 clones, about nine tenths seen once. Trimming left V 7 bases short and J 2 bases short, with 9 bases between. CDR1 LNHDA and CDR2 SQIVND come from the germline V gene (reference sequence). The length of the CDR3 is 14 residues. This clone was counted between two and nine times.

This clonotype was obtained from a man aged 60-69 years who had recovered from COVID-19. Material: peripheral blood. V usage is TRBV19 and J usage is TRBJ2-6; the D is unclear. Written as DNA, the CDR3 is TGTGCCAGTAAAATACAGACTGGGGCCAACGTCCTGACTTTC. Translating it yields CASKIQTGANVLTF.